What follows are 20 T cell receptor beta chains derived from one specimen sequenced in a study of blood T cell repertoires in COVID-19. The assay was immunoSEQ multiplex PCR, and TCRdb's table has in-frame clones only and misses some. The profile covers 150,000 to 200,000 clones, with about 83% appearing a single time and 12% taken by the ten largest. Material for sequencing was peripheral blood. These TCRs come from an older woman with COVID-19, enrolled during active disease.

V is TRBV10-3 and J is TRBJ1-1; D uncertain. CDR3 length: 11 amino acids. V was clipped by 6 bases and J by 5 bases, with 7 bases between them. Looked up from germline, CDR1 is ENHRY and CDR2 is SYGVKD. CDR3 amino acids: CAIRKETEAFF. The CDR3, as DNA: TGTGCCATCAGAAAGGAGACTGAAGCTTTCTTT.

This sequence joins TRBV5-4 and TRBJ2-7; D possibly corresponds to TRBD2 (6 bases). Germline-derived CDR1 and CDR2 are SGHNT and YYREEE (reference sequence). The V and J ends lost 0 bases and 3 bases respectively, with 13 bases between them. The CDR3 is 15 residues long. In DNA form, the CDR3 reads TGTGCCAGCAGCTTGGGTGGGGGGTCGATCTACGAGCAGTACTTC. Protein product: CASSLGGGSIYEQYF.

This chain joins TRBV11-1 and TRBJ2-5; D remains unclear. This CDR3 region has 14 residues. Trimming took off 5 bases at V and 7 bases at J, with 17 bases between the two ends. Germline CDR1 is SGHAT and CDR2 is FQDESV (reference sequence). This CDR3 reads CASSGLLRPATQYF. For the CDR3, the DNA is TGTGCCAGCAGCGGTCTACTAAGACCAGCGACCCAGTACTTC.

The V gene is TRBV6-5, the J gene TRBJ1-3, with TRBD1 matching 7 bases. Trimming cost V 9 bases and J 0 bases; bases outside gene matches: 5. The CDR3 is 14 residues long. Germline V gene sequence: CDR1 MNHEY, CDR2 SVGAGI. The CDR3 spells CASGDSYSGNTIYF. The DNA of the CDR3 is TGTGCCAGTGGGGACAGTTACTCTGGAAACACCATATATTTT.

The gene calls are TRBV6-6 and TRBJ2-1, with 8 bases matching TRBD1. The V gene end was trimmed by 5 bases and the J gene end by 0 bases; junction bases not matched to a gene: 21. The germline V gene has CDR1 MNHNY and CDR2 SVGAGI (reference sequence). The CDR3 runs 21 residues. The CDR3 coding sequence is TGTGCCAGCAGTCGGGTACAGACAGGGGCGCCTATACTAAGCTCCTACAATGAGCAGTTCTTC. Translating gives CASSRVQTGAPILSSYNEQFF.

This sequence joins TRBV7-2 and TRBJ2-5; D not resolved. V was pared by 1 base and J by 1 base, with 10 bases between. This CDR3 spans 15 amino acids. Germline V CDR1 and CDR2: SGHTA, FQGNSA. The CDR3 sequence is CASSLVFSAQETQYF. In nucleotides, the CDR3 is TGTGCCAGCAGCTTAGTGTTCAGCGCCCAAGAGACCCAGTACTTC.

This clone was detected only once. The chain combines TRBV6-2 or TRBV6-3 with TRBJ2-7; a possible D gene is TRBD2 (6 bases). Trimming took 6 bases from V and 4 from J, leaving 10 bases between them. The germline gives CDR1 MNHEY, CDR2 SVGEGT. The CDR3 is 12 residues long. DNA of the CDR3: TGTGCCAGCAGCTGGACTAATTACGAGCAGTACTTC. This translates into CASSWTNYEQYF.

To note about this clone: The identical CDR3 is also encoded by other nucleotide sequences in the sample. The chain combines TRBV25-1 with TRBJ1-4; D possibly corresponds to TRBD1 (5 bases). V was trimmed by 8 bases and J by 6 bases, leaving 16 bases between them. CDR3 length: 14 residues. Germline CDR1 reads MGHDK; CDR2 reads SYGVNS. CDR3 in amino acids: CASQGVRAYEKLFF. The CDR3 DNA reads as TGTGCCAGCCAAGGGGTTAGGGCTTATGAAAAACTGTTTTTT.

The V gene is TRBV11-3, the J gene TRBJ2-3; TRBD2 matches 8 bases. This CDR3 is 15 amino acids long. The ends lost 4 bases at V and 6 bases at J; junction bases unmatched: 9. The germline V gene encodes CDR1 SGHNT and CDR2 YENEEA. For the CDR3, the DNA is TGTGCCAGCAGCTATCGTAGGGGACTAGGGGATACGCAGTATTTT. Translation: CASSYRRGLGDTQYF.

This CDR3 reads CASSSLTLSSGNTIYF. The CDR3 nucleotides are TGTGCCAGCAGCTCCCTTACCCTGAGCTCTGGAAACACCATATATTTT. This sequence joins TRBV5-5 and TRBJ1-3; D is undetermined. CDR1 is SGHKS, CDR2 YYEKEE, per germline (reference sequence). The ends were cut back, 3 bases at V and 0 bases at J, with 13 bases in the middle. The CDR3 runs to 16 residues.

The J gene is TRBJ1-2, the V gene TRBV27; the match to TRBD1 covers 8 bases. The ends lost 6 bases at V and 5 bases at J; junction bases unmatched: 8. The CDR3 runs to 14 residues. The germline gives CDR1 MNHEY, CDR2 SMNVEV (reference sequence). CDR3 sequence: CASRPDRGPYGYTF. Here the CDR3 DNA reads TGTGCCAGCAGGCCCGACAGGGGACCTTATGGCTACACCTTC.

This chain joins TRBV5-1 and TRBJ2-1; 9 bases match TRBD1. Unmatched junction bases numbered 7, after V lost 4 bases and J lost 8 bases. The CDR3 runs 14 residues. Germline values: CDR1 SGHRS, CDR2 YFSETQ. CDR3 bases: TGCGCCAGCAGCCCCGGACAGGGGTTGGATGAGCAGTTCTTC. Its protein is CASSPGQGLDEQFF.

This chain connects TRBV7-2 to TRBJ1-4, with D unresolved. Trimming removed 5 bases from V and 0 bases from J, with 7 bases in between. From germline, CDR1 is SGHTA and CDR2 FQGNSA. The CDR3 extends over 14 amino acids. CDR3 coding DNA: TGTGCCAGCAGCGCCGGTGCAACTAATGAAAAACTGTTTTTT. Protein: CASSAGATNEKLFF.

CDR3 protein: CASSMRAQGTEAFF. The DNA for the CDR3 is TGTGCCAGTAGTATGAGGGCCCAGGGGACTGAAGCTTTCTTT. The chain carries TRBV19 and TRBJ1-1; tentative D call: TRBD1 (6 bases). The germline V gene encodes CDR1 LNHDA and CDR2 SQIVND (reference sequence). The CDR3 has 14 residues. Trimming took 3 bases from V and 5 from J, leaving 13 bases between them.

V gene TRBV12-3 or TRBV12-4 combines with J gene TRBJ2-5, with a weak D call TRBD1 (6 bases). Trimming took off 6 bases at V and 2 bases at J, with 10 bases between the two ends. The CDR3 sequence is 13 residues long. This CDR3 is CASRDSPQETQYF. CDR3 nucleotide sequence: TGTGCCAGCAGGGACAGCCCTCAAGAGACCCAGTACTTC.

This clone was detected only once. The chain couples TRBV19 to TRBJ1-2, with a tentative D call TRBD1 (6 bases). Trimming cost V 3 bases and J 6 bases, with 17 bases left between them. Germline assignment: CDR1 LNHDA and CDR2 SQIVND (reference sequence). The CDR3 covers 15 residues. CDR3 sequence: CASSIGPGELDGYTF. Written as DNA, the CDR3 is TGTGCCAGTAGTATCGGTCCAGGGGAGCTCGATGGCTACACCTTC.

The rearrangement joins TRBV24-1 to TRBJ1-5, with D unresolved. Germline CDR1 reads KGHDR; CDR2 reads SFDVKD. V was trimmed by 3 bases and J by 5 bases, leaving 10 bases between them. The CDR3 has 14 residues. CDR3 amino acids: CATSDTSRDQPQHF. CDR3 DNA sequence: TGTGCCACCAGTGATACATCGAGGGATCAGCCCCAGCATTTT.

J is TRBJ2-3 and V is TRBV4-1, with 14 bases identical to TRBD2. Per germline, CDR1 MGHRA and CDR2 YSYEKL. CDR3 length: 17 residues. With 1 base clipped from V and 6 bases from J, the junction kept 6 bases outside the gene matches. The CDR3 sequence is CASSQVTSGRARDTQYF. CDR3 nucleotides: TGCGCCAGCAGCCAAGTGACTAGCGGGAGGGCCAGGGATACGCAGTATTTT.

DNA of the CDR3: TGTGCCTGGATTCCACCAGGGGGCAGAATTGGTGAAAAACTGTTTTTT. Translation gives CAWIPPGGRIGEKLFF. The rearrangement joins TRBV30 to TRBJ1-4; 8 bases fit TRBD1. The CDR3 runs 16 residues. V was clipped by 4 bases and J by 7 bases; unmatched bases: 14. The germline gives CDR1 GTSNPN, CDR2 SVGIG (reference sequence).

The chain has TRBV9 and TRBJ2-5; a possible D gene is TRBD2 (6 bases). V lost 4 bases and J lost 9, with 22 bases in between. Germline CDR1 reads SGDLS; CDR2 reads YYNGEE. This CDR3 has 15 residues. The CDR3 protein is CASSSRPDAGQPQYF. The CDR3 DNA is TGTGCCAGCAGCTCCCGTCCGGATGCGGGGCAGCCCCAGTACTTC.